The sequence of this TCR beta chain was determined in a study of T cell responses to AZD1222 COVID-19 vaccine. General study findings and limits: An increase in Spike-specific TCR breadth and depth was observed after two AZD1222 doses. Dominant CD4 TCR responses targeted spike regions 160-218 and 743-854. Only six or seven AZD1222 recipients tested seropositive at baseline.

Germline V gene lookup returns CDR1 LGHDT and CDR2 YNNKEL (reference sequence). Germline trimming cut 4 bases from V and 9 bases from J; bases unmatched to any gene: 9. This CDR3 is built from 16 residues. A note on this clone: The antigen is unknown.

The protocol was immunoSEQ multiplex PCR, while the TCRdb copy is restricted to in-frame clones and leaves out a portion. The sample lists about 200,000 clones; approximately 92% were seen once. The V gene is TRBV3-1 (or the pseudogene TRBV3-2), the J gene TRBJ2-1; 13 nucleotides match TRBD2. Source: peripheral blood, taken on day 0 of AZD1222 vaccination. The source is an adult in good health. CDR3 amino acids: CASSPSTSGGDSEQFF. CDR3 in DNA: TGTGCCAGCAGCCCTTCAACTAGCGGGGGGGATAGTGAGCAGTTCTTC.